The clone carrying this TCR beta chain showed up just a few times. The data originate from a study of control samples from healthy donors and cancer patients. The data were produced by immunoSEQ multiplex PCR, yet TCRdb's version contains in-frame clones alone and is incomplete. The sample lists fewer than 70,000 clones; 94% were seen once. Looked up from germline, CDR1 is MNHNS and CDR2 is SASEGT. The CDR3 totals 11 residues. V shed 2 bases and J shed 13 bases, with 9 bases lying between them. This sequence joins TRBV6-1 and TRBJ2-1; possible D gene TRBD2, 5 bases. This sequence originates from a man aged 25 to 45 in good health. The sample was blood. The CDR3 loop is CASSELLGQFF. The CDR3 DNA sequence: TGTGCCAGCAGTGAATTACTAGGTCAGTTCTTC.